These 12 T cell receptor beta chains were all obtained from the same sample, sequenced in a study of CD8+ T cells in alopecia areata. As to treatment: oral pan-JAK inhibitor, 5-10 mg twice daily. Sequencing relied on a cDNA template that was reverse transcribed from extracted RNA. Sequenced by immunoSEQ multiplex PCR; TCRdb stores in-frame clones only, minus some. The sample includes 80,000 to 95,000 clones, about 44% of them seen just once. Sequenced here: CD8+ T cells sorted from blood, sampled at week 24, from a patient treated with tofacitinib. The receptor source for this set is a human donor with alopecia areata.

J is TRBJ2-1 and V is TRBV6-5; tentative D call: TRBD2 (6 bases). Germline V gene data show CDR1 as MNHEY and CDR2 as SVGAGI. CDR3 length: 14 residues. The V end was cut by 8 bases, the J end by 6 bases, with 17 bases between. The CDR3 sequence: CASAEEGKGNEQFF. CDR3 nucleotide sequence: TGTGCCAGCGCAGAGGAGGGGAAGGGCAATGAGCAGTTCTTC.

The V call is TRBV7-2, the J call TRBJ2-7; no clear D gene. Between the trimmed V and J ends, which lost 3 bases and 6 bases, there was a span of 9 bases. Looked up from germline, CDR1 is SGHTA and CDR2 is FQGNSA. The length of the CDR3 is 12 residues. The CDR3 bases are TGTGCCAGCAGCTTTGAGCTCGGCGAGCAGTACTTC. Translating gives CASSFELGEQYF.

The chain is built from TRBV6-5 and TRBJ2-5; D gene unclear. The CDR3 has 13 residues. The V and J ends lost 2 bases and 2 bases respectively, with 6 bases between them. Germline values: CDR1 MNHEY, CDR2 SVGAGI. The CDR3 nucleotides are TGTGCCAGCAGTTACCGGACGCAAGAGACCCAGTACTTC. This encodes CASSYRTQETQYF.

The CDR3 coding sequence is TGCAGCGGAGGGACAGGGCATGAAAAACTGTTTTTT. Encoded protein: CSGGTGHEKLFF. This chain joins TRBV29-1 and TRBJ1-4; 9 bases align to TRBD1. Germline values: CDR1 SQVTM, CDR2 ANQGSEA. Unmatched junction bases numbered 3, after V lost 7 bases and J lost 6 bases. This CDR3 spans 12 amino acids.

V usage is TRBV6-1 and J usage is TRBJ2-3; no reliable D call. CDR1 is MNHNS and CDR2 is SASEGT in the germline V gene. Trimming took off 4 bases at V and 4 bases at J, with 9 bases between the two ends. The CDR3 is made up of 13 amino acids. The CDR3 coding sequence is TGTGCCAGCAGTGCTGAGTACCCAGATACGCAGTATTTT. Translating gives CASSAEYPDTQYF.

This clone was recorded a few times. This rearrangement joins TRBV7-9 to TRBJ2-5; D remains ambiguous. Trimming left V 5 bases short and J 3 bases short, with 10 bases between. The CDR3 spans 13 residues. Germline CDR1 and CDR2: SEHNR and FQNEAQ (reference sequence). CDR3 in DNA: TGTGCCAGCAGCCCTCGACATGAAGAGACCCAGTACTTC. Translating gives CASSPRHEETQYF.

CDR3 residues: CASRPSSAGALYEQFF. The DNA of the CDR3 is TGTGCCAGCAGACCATCTAGCGCTGGTGCCTTATATGAGCAGTTCTTC. The chain couples TRBV7-9 to TRBJ2-1; possibly TRBD2 for D (6 bases). V dropped 6 bases and J dropped 8 bases, with 23 bases sitting between them. The CDR3 totals 16 residues. Germline assignment: CDR1 SEHNR and CDR2 FQNEAQ (reference sequence).

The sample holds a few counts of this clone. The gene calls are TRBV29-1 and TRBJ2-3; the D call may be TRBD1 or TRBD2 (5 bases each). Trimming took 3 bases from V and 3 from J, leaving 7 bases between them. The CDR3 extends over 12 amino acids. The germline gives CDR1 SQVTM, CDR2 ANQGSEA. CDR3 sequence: CSVEGETDTQYF. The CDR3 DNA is TGCAGCGTTGAGGGGGAGACAGATACGCAGTATTTT.

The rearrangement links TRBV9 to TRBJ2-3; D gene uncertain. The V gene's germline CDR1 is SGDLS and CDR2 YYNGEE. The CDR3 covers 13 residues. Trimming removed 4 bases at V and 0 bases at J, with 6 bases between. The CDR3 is CASSLVSTDTQYF. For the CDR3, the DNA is TGTGCCAGCAGCCTCGTCAGCACAGATACGCAGTATTTT. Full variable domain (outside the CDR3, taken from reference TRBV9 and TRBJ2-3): DSGVTQTPKHLITATGQRVTLRCSPRSGDLSVYWYQQSLDQGLQFLIQYYNGEERAKGNILERFSAQQFPDLHSELNLSSLELGDSALYFCASSLVSTDTQYFGPGTRLTVL.

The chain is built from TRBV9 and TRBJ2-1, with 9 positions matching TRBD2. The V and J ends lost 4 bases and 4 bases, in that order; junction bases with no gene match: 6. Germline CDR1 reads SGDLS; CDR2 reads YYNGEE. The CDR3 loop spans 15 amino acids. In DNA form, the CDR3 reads TGTGCCAGCAGCCCCCTAGCGGGACAGTACAATGAGCAGTTCTTC. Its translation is CASSPLAGQYNEQFF.

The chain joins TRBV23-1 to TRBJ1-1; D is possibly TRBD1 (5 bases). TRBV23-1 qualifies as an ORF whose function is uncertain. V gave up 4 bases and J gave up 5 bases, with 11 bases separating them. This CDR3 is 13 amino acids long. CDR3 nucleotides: TGCGCCAGCAGTCGGGTGGGGGAGACTGAAGCTTTCTTT. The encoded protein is CASSRVGETEAFF.

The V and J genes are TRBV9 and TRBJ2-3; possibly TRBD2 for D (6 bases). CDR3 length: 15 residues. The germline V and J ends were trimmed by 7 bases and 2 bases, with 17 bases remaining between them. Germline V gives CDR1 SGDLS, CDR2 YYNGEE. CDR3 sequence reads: CASGVSSGSTDTQYF. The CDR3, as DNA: TGTGCCAGCGGAGTTAGTAGCGGCTCCACAGATACGCAGTATTTT.